This T cell receptor beta chain was identified during a study of CD8 T cells in ankylosing spondylitis. In TCRdb, the 5' RACE reads were re-called with MiXCR into one record per CDR3 protein. The sample records 85,000 to 100,000 distinct CDR3 sequences, 8.5% to 9% being singletons. J gave up 2 bases and V 0 bases, and 9 bases lay outside the gene matches. CDR3 length: 19 amino acids. Germline values: CDR1 SGHVS, CDR2 FNYEAQ. Study-level findings and limits: There was a TCR beta motif, made of roughly eight highly homologous variants, that appeared characteristic of ankylosing spondylitis blood.

With regard to this clonotype: Its target is unknown.

The sequence came from a male donor with ankylosing spondylitis or in good health (not recorded which). Input material: blood, either unsorted or a sorted T cell fraction (not recorded which). The gene calls are TRBV7-6 and TRBJ2-5, with TRBD2 matching 13 bases. Here the CDR3 DNA reads TGTGCCAGCAGCTTAGCAGCCGGGACTAGCGGGGATATACAAGAGACCCAGTACTTC. It encodes CASSLAAGTSGDIQETQYF.